This TCR beta chain stems from a study of cytomegalovirus exposure and HLA in healthy donors (dated 2017 in TCRdb). Broadly, across the study: A later analysis indicated that the roughly 130 validation repertoires were generated on the platform also employed for the 670 or so repertoires of the first cohort. The study was designed to test whether signatures of past pathogen exposure could be identified by cataloging public T cell receptors. Along with the approximately 600-subject first cohort, a separate validation cohort of roughly 110 different subjects was used. To predict cytomegalovirus infection status, the study brought together high-throughput TCR immunosequencing, statistical association of individual TCRs with disease status, and machine learning. Results and caveats for the whole study, not just this receptor: While some public TCRs were present in many individuals, most TCR sequences turned up only very rarely across donors. It was suggested by the authors that the approach could potentially be generalized to other disease states and immunological phenotypes. A few of the identified cytomegalovirus-associated TCR beta chains were confirmed in vitro to be specific for cytomegalovirus antigens. All 120 or so repertoires were used to score co-occurrence in the validation cohort in a later analysis, because that analysis had no HLA typing for the cohort. In both the original and validation cohorts, the classifier was reported to diagnose cytomegalovirus status with high specificity and sensitivity. The study gave a list of under 200 TCR beta chains associated with cytomegalovirus. A later analysis found that TCRs clustered in the first cohort also tended to co-occur in the approximately 120 validation repertoires, with 94% of cluster scores above 0.

About this clone: Its binding antigen is unknown. Per-base qualities were not stored, and no clone one base away is much larger.

Receptor libraries were prepared by the immunoSEQ multiplex PCR assay. The original methods were these. A statistical classification framework was developed to diagnose cytomegalovirus status using the catalog of TCR beta chain sequences. This is the immuneACCESS table as TCRdb keeps it, with only in-frame sequences that have V and J called. A part of the clones is gone; compared with another copy, unresolved V genes explain less than half, and the rest is unexplained. For V, J and clone size, that table is used; D and trimming come from the DNA. The sample yields 150,000 to 200,000 clones; roughly three quarters were counted once. Together, the top ten hold roughly 1.2% of the sample. Donors formed part of the validation cohort, which comprised over a hundred subjects and was distinct from the first cohort of 666 subjects. V gives up 4 bases and J gives up 1 base, and the segment between their germline ends measures 7 bases. The CDR3, from cysteine to phenylalanine, totals 13 residues. Here the CDR3 DNA is all that survives: 39 bases in frame from base 1. CDR1 and CDR2 were assigned from the germline V gene as ENHRY and SYGVKD.

Here the chain combines TRBV10-3 and TRBJ1-1; the D gene is unclear. Sequenced input: PBMCs. The clonotype was recovered from a woman in her twenties or thirties in good health and CMV-seronegative. The CDR3 protein: CAISGEGNTEAFF. The nucleotides are TGTGCCATCAGTGGGGAGGGGAACACTGAAGCTTTCTTT.